This TCR beta chain comes out of a study of cytomegalovirus exposure and HLA in healthy donors. Study-wide findings and caveats: Most TCRs appeared rarely, but some public TCRs recurred in many donors.

The trim removed 1 base at V and 3 bases at J, leaving 3 bases unmatched. This CDR3 has 14 residues. CDR1 is SGHRS and CDR2 is YFSETQ in the germline V gene. The repertoire was sequenced with immunoSEQ multiplex PCR; TCRdb's copy has only in-frame clones and lacks some. The sample shows about 130,000 clones, 80% to 90% of them seen only once. This clone was observed a handful of times. As yet, its antigen is unknown. The receptor's source is a woman under 40 in good health and CMV-seropositive. Material for sequencing was PBMCs. The V call is TRBV5-1, the J call TRBJ2-5; TRBD2 matches 7 bases. The CDR3 nucleotides read TGCGCCAGCAGCTTGAGTCTAGCGGAAGAGACCCAGTACTTC. Translated: CASSLSLAEETQYF.